Described below is a single TCR beta chain sequence and its context. The antigen is unknown. The data are from a study of shared clonotypes between healthy human individuals. Findings and caveats of the study: When naive CD4 clonotypes were compared across a few donors, about 4.8% were shared.

CD8 cells classed as naive were CD45RO-negative and positively selected for CCR7, excluding terminally differentiated effector memory CD45RA+ cells. This CDR3 contains 15 residues. Between the trimmed V and J ends, which lost 1 base and 0 bases, there was a span of 6 bases. Germline assignment: CDR1 SGHAT and CDR2 FQNNGV. Original methodology: Owing to the provision of junction-only sequences devoid of quality scores by immunoSEQ, filtering differed. Assay used: immunoSEQ multiplex PCR; TCRdb lists only in-frame clones, some missing. That table is the source of V, J and clone size, and D and trimming were worked out from the DNA. Of hundreds of thousands of clones listed, about 90% were seen once; the top ten hold approximately 24%.

The clonotype comes from a young man in good health. This chain links TRBV11-2 with TRBJ2-2; D is unclear. Material: naive CD8+ T cells sorted from blood. The CDR3 DNA is TGTGCCAGCAGCTTAGGGGGATCGAACACCGGGGAGCTGTTTTTT. Protein sequence: CASSLGGSNTGELFF. The entire variable domain, with the rest obtained from reference TRBV11-2 and TRBJ2-2, is as follows: EAGVAQSPRYKIIEKRQSVAFWCNPISGHATLYWYQQILGQGPKLLIQFQNNGVVDDSQLPKDRFSAERLKGVDSTLKIQPAKLEDSAVYLCASSLGGSNTGELFFGEGSRLTVL.